The 17 T cell receptor beta chains presented below share a single source sample, sequenced in a study of tumor and adjacent non-tumor tissue in lung cancer. The library came from three nested PCR rounds adapted from ARM-PCR protocols. TCRdb ran MiXCR on the multiplex PCR reads and lists one entry per CDR3 protein. The sample holds about 200,000 distinct CDR3 sequences, over 55% seen once. The template was RNA from unsorted bulk tissue. The sequenced sample was lung tumor tissue. Every receptor here comes from a man aged 55 to 70 with non-small cell lung cancer.

This clonotype occurred once. The chain has TRBV20-1 and TRBJ2-3; TRBD2 might be the D (6 bases). Trimming left V 6 bases short and J 0 bases short, with 16 bases between. Germline values: CDR1 DFQATT, CDR2 SNEGSKA (reference sequence). The CDR3 length is 15 residues. The CDR3 nucleotides are TGCAGTGCGACTAGTGGGAACTACAGCACAGATACGCAGTATTTT. Residues: CSATSGNYSTDTQYF.

This clonotype was seen once. The chain couples TRBV9 to TRBJ2-1, with D perhaps given as TRBD1 or TRBD2 (5 bases each). V dropped 3 bases and J dropped 4 bases, with 11 bases sitting between them. This CDR3 spans 14 amino acids. CDR1 SGDLS and CDR2 YYNGEE come from the germline V gene. CDR3 nucleotide sequence: TGTGCCAGCAGCGCAATTGGGGGTTACAATGAGCAGTTCTTC. This encodes CASSAIGGYNEQFF.

The table lists this clonotype with a count of one. The junction departs from germline at one end; a sequencing error may be responsible. The genes are TRBV5-4 and TRBJ2-2; TRBD2 matches at 8 bases. The CDR3 length is 14 residues. The germline V gene has CDR1 SGHNT and CDR2 YYREEE (reference sequence). In DNA, the CDR3 is TGTACCAGCAGCGGGGGCACGGACACCGGGGAGCTGTTTTTT. Its translation: CTSSGGTDTGELFF. Full variable domain (remainder filled in from reference TRBV5-4 and TRBJ2-2): ETGVTQSPTHLIKTRGQQVTLRCSSQSGHNTVSWYQQALGQGPQFIFQYYREEENGRGNFPPRFSGLQFPNYSSELNVNALELDDSALYLCTSSGGTDTGELFFGEGSRLTVL.

This chain joins TRBV6-5 and TRBJ1-2; D gene ambiguous. The CDR3 covers 14 residues. Trimming removed 0 bases from V and 4 bases from J, with 9 bases in between. Germline CDR1 and CDR2: MNHEY and SVGAGI. Here the CDR3 DNA reads TGTGCCAGCAGTTACTCCGGAGAGAGCTATGGCTACACCTTC. Translated, it gives CASSYSGESYGYTF.

Remarks on this clonotype: At one end, the junction sequence differs from germline, possibly due to a read error. The chain joins TRBV11-2 to TRBJ1-2; TRBD1 is a possible D gene (5 bases). CDR1 and CDR2 from the germline V gene are SGHAT and FQNNGV. The CDR3 is 14 amino acids. CDR3 sequence: CANSSGTTRDGYTF. The CDR3 coding sequence is TGTGCCAACAGCTCCGGGACGACACGAGATGGCTACACCTTC.

Points on this clonotype: This may arise from a read error, as a much more abundant clone is one base away. The V call is TRBV20-1, the J call TRBJ1-1; D unclear. From germline, CDR1 is DFQATT and CDR2 SNEGSKA (reference sequence). The CDR3 has 13 residues. The CDR3: CNARDPRVTEAFF. The CDR3 DNA is TGCAATGCTAGAGATCCCCGGGTCACTGAAGCTTTCTTT.

Regarding this clonotype: This could be a read error, since a much larger clone is one nucleotide away. V and J are TRBV4-2 and TRBJ2-7, with D maybe TRBD1 (5 bases). The germline CDR1 and CDR2 sequences are LGHNA and YNFKEQ. V was clipped by 3 bases and J by 6 bases, with 15 bases between them. The CDR3 is 14 amino acids. Here the CDR3 reads CASSHLGPGCEQYF. CDR3 bases: TGTGCCAGCAGCCATTTGGGGCCTGGGTGCGAGCAGTACTTC.

The V and J genes are TRBV28 and TRBJ2-7, with D possibly TRBD1 on 6 matching bases. This CDR3 comprises 11 residues. Germline CDR1 is MDHEN and CDR2 is SYDVKM. The CDR3 coding sequence is TGTGTCAGTTTAGGGGGTTACGAGCAGTACTTC. It specifies CVSLGGYEQYF.

About this clonotype: The junction differs from germline at one of its ends, possibly a read error. This chain joins TRBV4-3 and TRBJ1-6, with 8 positions matching TRBD1. The CDR3 extends over 14 amino acids. Germline V gene lookup returns CDR1 LGHNA and CDR2 YSLEER. CDR3 nucleotides: TGCGCCAGCGGCCGGACAGGGCTTAATTCACCCCTGCACTTT. Translation gives CASGRTGLNSPLHF.

To note about this clonotype: A much larger clone lies one base from this, so it may be a read error. The chain joins TRBV20-1 to TRBJ1-6; D may be TRBD1 (5 bases). Germline-derived CDR1 and CDR2 are DFQATT and SNEGSKA (reference sequence). The CDR3 is 15 amino acids. The CDR3 nucleotides are TGCAGTCCTAGAGTTGGGACCCACTATAATTCACCCCTCCACTTT. Amino acids: CSPRVGTHYNSPLHF.

In the case of this clonotype: Compared with germline, one end of the junction differs, possibly owing to a read error. This chain connects TRBV7-9 to TRBJ2-7, with a possible D match to TRBD1 (5 bases). The germline V gene encodes CDR1 SEHNR and CDR2 FQNEAQ (reference sequence). CDR3 length: 17 residues. As DNA, the CDR3 is TGTGCCAGCAGCTTAGGGTGCCAGGGCCACCTTTCCTACGAGCAATACTTC. Its translation is CASSLGCQGHLSYEQYF.

About this clonotype itself: The junction and the germline gene differ at one end; a read error may be behind it. The rearrangement joins TRBV20-1 to TRBJ1-6; no reliable D call. The CDR3 is 13 amino acids. Germline V gene sequence: CDR1 DFQATT, CDR2 SNEGSKA (reference sequence). CDR3 DNA: TGCAGTGCCCTGCCGGGCCCTAAATCACCCCCCCACTTT. Translation gives CSALPGPKSPPHF.

A few counts support this clonotype. As DNA, the CDR3 is TGTGCCAGCAGCCGAGGGGGGGTTTATGAAAAACTGTTTTTT. The encoded protein is CASSRGGVYEKLFF. V is TRBV12-3 or TRBV12-4 and J is TRBJ1-4; TRBD1 is a possible D gene (6 bases). The CDR3 contains 14 residues. Trimming cost V 6 bases and J 6 bases, with 14 bases left between them.

This clonotype was detected a few times. This chain's CDR3 is CASSPGGQETQYF. CDR3 DNA sequence: TGTGCCAGCTCACCAGGAGGGCAAGAGACCCAGTACTTC. This chain joins TRBV18 and TRBJ2-5; tentative D call: TRBD2 (6 bases). Looked up from germline, CDR1 is KGHSH and CDR2 is LQKENI. V was pared by 2 bases and J by 2 bases, with 6 bases between. CDR3 length equals 13 residues.

The CDR3 DNA sequence: TGCAGTGTTACTAAAACCAAACGGGGAGGCTCCTACGAGCAGTACTTC. It is translated as CSVTKTKRGGSYEQYF. The chain uses TRBV20-1 and TRBJ2-7; D is possibly TRBD2 (6 bases). Germline CDR1 reads DFQATT; CDR2 reads SNEGSKA (reference sequence). This CDR3 spans 16 amino acids. Trimming removed 7 bases at V and 0 bases at J, with 22 bases between.

The J gene is TRBJ2-2, the V gene TRBV28, with D possibly being TRBD1 (6 bases). The CDR3 covers 15 residues. V shed 2 bases and J shed 2 bases, with 9 bases lying between them. Germline V gene data show CDR1 as MDHEN and CDR2 as SYDVKM. The CDR3 is CASSLQQGNTGELFF. CDR3 DNA sequence: TGTGCCAGCAGTTTACAACAGGGAAACACCGGGGAGCTGTTTTTT.

The V and J genes are TRBV19 and TRBJ2-5, with D unclear. There are 12 residues in the CDR3. The V end lost 5 bases, the J end lost 5 bases, and 9 bases lay between the germline ends. CDR1 and CDR2 from the germline V gene are LNHDA and SQIVND (reference sequence). Here the CDR3 reads CASSDSWETQYF. CDR3 sequence (DNA): TGTGCCAGTAGTGACTCATGGGAGACCCAGTACTTC.